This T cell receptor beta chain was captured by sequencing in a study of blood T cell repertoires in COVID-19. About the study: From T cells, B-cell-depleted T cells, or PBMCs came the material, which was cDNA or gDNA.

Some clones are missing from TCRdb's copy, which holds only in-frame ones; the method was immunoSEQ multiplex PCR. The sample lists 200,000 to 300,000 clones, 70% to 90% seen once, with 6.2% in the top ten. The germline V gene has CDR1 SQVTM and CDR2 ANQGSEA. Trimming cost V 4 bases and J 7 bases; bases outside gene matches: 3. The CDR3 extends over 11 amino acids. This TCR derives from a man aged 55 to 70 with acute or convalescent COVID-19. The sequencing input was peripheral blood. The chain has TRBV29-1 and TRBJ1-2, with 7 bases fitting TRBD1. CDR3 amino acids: CSVVRQGGYTF. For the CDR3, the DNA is TGCAGCGTTGTTAGACAGGGTGGCTACACCTTC. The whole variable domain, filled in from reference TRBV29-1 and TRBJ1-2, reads SAVISQKPSRDICQRGTSLTIQCQVDSQVTMMFWYRQQPGQSLTLIATANQGSEATYESGFVIDKFPISRPNLTFSTLTVSNMSPEDSSIYLCSVVRQGGYTFGSGTRLTVV.